One and the same sample provided the 19 T cell receptor beta chains below, sequenced in a study of vaccination and CD4 T cells after COVID-19. Sample treatment: approximately 9-day PBMC culture with coronavirus spike peptide pools or control peptides (ViraFEST assay). No antigen has been identified for these receptors. The Oncomine TCR Beta short-read assay was applied to DNA of cultured CD4+ T cells. MiXCR, applied by TCRdb to the PCR reads, yields one record per CDR3 protein. Here the sample spans 10,000 to 13,000 distinct CDR3 sequences, about 50% being singletons. Sequenced material: CD4+ T cells from blood, cultured in vitro. The source of these receptors is a human donor who had recovered from COVID-19.

This chain links TRBV21-1 with TRBJ1-3; the table's D call TRBD1 went unverified against the DNA. TRBV21-1 is designated a pseudogene. This CDR3 spans 21 amino acids. CDR3 loop: CASSKAKWTGMRRRAGNTIYF. Written as DNA, the CDR3 is TGTGCCAGCAGCAAAGCCAAGTGGACAGGGATGAGACGGAGGGCTGGAAACACCATATATTTT.

This sequence joins TRBV20-1 and TRBJ2-7; D uncertain. The CDR3 is 12 amino acids. The germline V gene has CDR1 DFQATT and CDR2 SNEGSKA (reference sequence). V was clipped by 3 bases and J by 6 bases, with 12 bases between them. The CDR3 bases are TGCAGTGCTAGTAGCTTAGCCGGCGAGCAGTACTTC. This encodes CSASSLAGEQYF.

CDR3 loop: CASSLSYPGQGAYEQYF. In DNA form, the CDR3 reads TGTGCCAGCAGCTTAAGCTACCCGGGACAGGGGGCCTACGAGCAGTACTTC. The chain joins TRBV7-8 to TRBJ2-7, with TRBD1 identical over 11 bases. This CDR3 contains 17 residues. Per the germline V gene, CDR1 is SGHVS and CDR2 is FQNEAQ. V lost 2 bases to trimming and J lost 2 bases; unmatched junction nucleotides: 8.

The chain has TRBV2 and TRBJ2-5; D may be TRBD1 (6 bases). Trimming removed 8 bases at V and 1 base at J, with 20 bases between. CDR1 and CDR2 (germline): SNHLY, FYNNEI. The CDR3 is 16 amino acids. The CDR3 here is CASVGGSRSPQETQYF. For the CDR3, the DNA is TGTGCCAGCGTAGGGGGATCACGAAGCCCCCAAGAGACCCAGTACTTC.

CDR3 loop: CAWSVLQRLNPNTEAFF. In DNA form, the CDR3 reads TGTGCCTGGAGTGTTTTACAGAGACTAAACCCGAACACTGAAGCTTTCTTT. The V call is TRBV30, the J call TRBJ1-1; D is unresolved. Germline-derived CDR1 and CDR2 are GTSNPN and SVGIG (reference sequence). This CDR3 is 17 amino acids long. V was shortened by 0 bases and J by 1 base, with 18 bases between the two germline ends.

This clonotype was seen only a few times. The V gene is TRBV20-1, the J gene TRBJ2-5; TRBD1 might be the D (6 bases). Trimming shortened V by 3 bases and J by 4 bases, and 15 bases separated the two germline ends. Germline CDR1 DFQATT, CDR2 SNEGSKA (reference sequence). This CDR3 is 14 amino acids long. CDR3 nucleotides: TGCAGTGCTAGGGGTCAGGGGCTTTCAGAGACCCAGTACTTC. Its translation: CSARGQGLSETQYF.

J is TRBJ1-3 and V is TRBV11-2; D unclear. V dropped 2 bases and J dropped 1 base, with 3 bases sitting between them. The V gene's germline CDR1 is SGHAT and CDR2 FQNNGV. The CDR3 spans 13 residues. This CDR3 is CASSLQSGNTIYF. Written as DNA, the CDR3 is TGTGCCAGCAGCTTACAATCTGGAAACACCATATATTTT.

The chain links TRBV7-3 to TRBJ2-6, with unresolved D. Trimming left V 0 bases short and J 0 bases short, with 9 bases between. CDR3 length: 17 residues. Germline V CDR1 and CDR2: SGHTA, FQGTGA. DNA for the CDR3: TGTGCCAGCAGCTTAACTGGCAGGAGCTCTGGGGCCAACGTCCTGACTTTC. The encoded protein is CASSLTGRSSGANVLTF.

The genes are TRBV6-1 and TRBJ2-5; D perhaps matches TRBD1 (6 bases). Per germline, CDR1 MNHNS and CDR2 SASEGT. This CDR3 spans 16 amino acids. The V and J ends lost 5 bases and 5 bases respectively, with 21 bases between them. The CDR3 is CASSRTHHRVGETQYF. DNA for the CDR3: TGTGCCAGCAGTCGCACCCACCACAGGGTTGGGGAGACCCAGTACTTC.

V gene TRBV6-4 combines with J gene TRBJ2-1, with 10 positions matching TRBD2. This CDR3 spans 15 amino acids. The junction had 6 bases not matched to a gene; V was cut back by 3 bases and J by 7 bases. The germline gives CDR1 MRHNA, CDR2 SNTAGT. This CDR3 reads CASSESAGGNNEQFF. The CDR3 coding sequence is TGTGCCAGCAGTGAGTCAGCGGGAGGGAATAATGAGCAGTTCTTC.

The rearrangement uses TRBV11-2 and TRBJ2-6; tentatively, D is TRBD1 (6 bases). Trimming stripped 5 bases from V and 0 bases from J, with 14 bases between. The CDR3 spans 17 residues. Germline V gene sequence: CDR1 SGHAT, CDR2 FQNNGV. Here the CDR3 reads CASSTGQLSSGANVLTF. The CDR3 DNA reads as TGTGCCAGCAGCACAGGACAGTTGAGCTCTGGGGCCAACGTCCTGACTTTC.

The DNA for the CDR3 is TGTGCCAGCAGTCCCCTAAGCAATCAGCCCCAGCATTTT. Protein sequence: CASSPLSNQPQHF. The chain has TRBV28 and TRBJ1-5; D call uncertain. The V gene lost 5 bases and the J gene lost 1 base, with 6 bases spanning the gap. Germline-derived CDR1 and CDR2 are MDHEN and SYDVKM. CDR3 length equals 13 residues.

The V call is TRBV5-8, the J call TRBJ2-1; D remains unclear. Trimming left V 9 bases short and J 10 bases short, with 14 bases between. The CDR3 contains 11 residues. Germline CDR1 reads SGHTS; CDR2 reads YDEGEE. This CDR3 reads CATTYLREQFF. The CDR3 DNA sequence: TGTGCCACCACGTATCTTCGGGAGCAGTTCTTC. The full variable domain, in which reference TRBV5-8 and TRBJ2-1 provide the parts outside the CDR3, is EAGVTQSPTHLIKTRGQQATLRCSPISGHTSVYWYQQALGLGLQFLLWYDEGEERNRGNFPPRFSGRQFPNYSSELNVNALELEDSALYLCATTYLREQFFGPGTRLTVL.

CDR3 sequence: CAISDLRDTFYGYTF. The CDR3 bases are TGTGCCATCAGTGACCTCCGGGACACTTTCTATGGCTACACCTTC. The chain employs TRBV10-3 and TRBJ1-2, with D perhaps matching TRBD1 (6 bases). CDR1 ENHRY and CDR2 SYGVKD come from the germline V gene. Trimming stripped 3 bases from V and 4 bases from J, with 15 bases between. There are 15 residues in the CDR3.

The chain couples TRBV12-3 or TRBV12-4 to TRBJ1-6, with 8 bases identical to TRBD1. J lost 13 bases, V lost 2 bases, and 10 bases had no gene match. The CDR3 is made up of 15 amino acids. This chain's CDR3 is CASSLQGAALGPLHF. CDR3 DNA: TGTGCCAGCAGTTTACAGGGGGCGGCCTTGGGGCCCCTCCACTTT.

The genes are TRBV3-1 and TRBJ2-3; TRBD2 agrees at 8 bases. Trimming cost V 6 bases and J 6 bases; bases outside gene matches: 8. The germline V gene has CDR1 LGHDT and CDR2 YNNKEL (reference sequence). This CDR3 is built from 14 residues. This CDR3 is CASSRPGLGDTQYF. Written as DNA, the CDR3 is TGTGCCAGCAGTAGACCGGGACTAGGGGATACGCAGTATTTT.

The chain has TRBV7-9 and TRBJ1-5, with D possibly matching TRBD1 (6 bases). The CDR3 has 15 residues. Trimming removed 5 bases at V and 7 bases at J, with 18 bases between. Germline V gene lookup returns CDR1 SEHNR and CDR2 FQNEAQ (reference sequence). CDR3 sequence: CASSRGAGAGQPQHF. CDR3 sequence (DNA): TGTGCCAGCAGCCGAGGGGCAGGGGCGGGACAGCCCCAGCATTTT.

This clonotype occurred a few times. The V gene is TRBV2, the J gene TRBJ1-2, with 10 bases matching TRBD1. Trimming took 6 bases from V and 7 from J; bases not matched to a gene: 8. This CDR3 contains 14 residues. The germline CDR1 and CDR2 sequences are SNHLY and FYNNEI. CDR3 DNA: TGTGCCAGCAGAGACAGGGGGCAAGGCGTTGGCTACACCTTC. Translated: CASRDRGQGVGYTF.

The genes are TRBV19 and TRBJ1-5; 9 bases agree with TRBD1. CDR3 size: 16 residues. CDR1 LNHDA and CDR2 SQIVND come from the germline V gene (reference sequence). With 5 bases clipped from V and 1 base from J, the junction kept 6 bases outside the gene matches. CDR3: CASSVGTGLSNQPQHF. DNA of the CDR3: TGTGCCAGTAGTGTCGGGACAGGGTTGAGCAATCAGCCCCAGCATTTT.